One sample yielded the 5 T cell receptor beta chains listed below, sequenced in a study of T cell changes during pregnancy in multiple sclerosis. Sequencing used immunoSEQ multiplex PCR; TCRdb keeps in-frame clones, though not all of them. Of roughly 120,000 clones detected, roughly 92% appear once; the ten largest clones hold approximately 6.2%. The sequencing here drew on peripheral blood, taken before pregnancy. All receptors derive from a female donor with multiple sclerosis, enrolled in a pregnancy study.

This chain connects TRBV6-5 to TRBJ1-2, with TRBD1 matching 7 bases. V lost 3 bases, J lost 3 bases, and 1 base stayed unmatched. The CDR3 sequence is 13 residues long. Germline CDR1 and CDR2: MNHEY and SVGAGI. CDR3 residues: CASSYDRDYGYTF. The CDR3 DNA reads TGTGCCAGCAGTTATGACAGGGACTATGGCTACACCTTC.

V is TRBV7-3 and J is TRBJ2-1; 11 bases map to TRBD2. Trimming removed 1 base from V and 4 bases from J; junction bases left unmatched: 0. CDR3 length: 15 residues. Germline values: CDR1 SGHTA, CDR2 FQGTGA. CDR3 DNA: TGTGCCAGCAGCTTAATAGCGGGAGGGTACAATGAGCAGTTCTTC. Translating it yields CASSLIAGGYNEQFF. The variable domain in full, with the rest retrieved from reference TRBV7-3 and TRBJ2-1, is GAGVSQTPSNKVTEKGKYVELRCDPISGHTALYWYRQSLGQGPEFLIYFQGTGAADDSGLPNDRFFAVRPEGSVSTLKIQRTERGDSAVYLCASSLIAGGYNEQFFGPGTRLTVL.

V usage is TRBV28 and J usage is TRBJ2-1; 9 nucleotides line up with TRBD1. This CDR3 spans 15 amino acids. Trimming took 3 bases from V and 7 from J; bases not matched to a gene: 7. The germline V gene encodes CDR1 MDHEN and CDR2 SYDVKM. The CDR3 spells CASSFARQGVNEQFF. DNA of the CDR3: TGTGCCAGCAGTTTTGCTAGACAGGGGGTGAATGAGCAGTTCTTC.

The rearrangement joins TRBV2 to TRBJ2-2; D is unresolved. This CDR3 is built from 13 residues. The germline V gene encodes CDR1 SNHLY and CDR2 FYNNEI. Trimming removed 5 bases at V and 6 bases at J, with 10 bases between. The CDR3, as DNA: TGTGCCAGCAGTCGCGACTTTGCCGGGGAGCTGTTTTTT. It yields the protein CASSRDFAGELFF.

The chain recombines TRBV5-5 with TRBJ2-3; D is undetermined. The V end lost 3 bases, the J end lost 6 bases, and 11 bases lay between the germline ends. CDR3 length: 13 amino acids. In germline, CDR1 is SGHKS, CDR2 YYEKEE (reference sequence). The CDR3 loop is CASSWNPGDTQYF. Written as DNA, the CDR3 is TGTGCCAGCAGCTGGAACCCGGGTGATACGCAGTATTTT.